What follows are 26 T cell receptor beta chains derived from one specimen sequenced in a study of Graves' ophthalmopathy and Graves' hyperthyroidism. Transcripts of RNA were the source for amplifying TCR beta CDR3 regions. HTBI primers were used in a first-round RT-PCR, which preceded a second-round multiplex PCR. Using its own MiXCR run on the multiplex PCR reads, TCRdb lists one record per CDR3 protein. Seen here are approximately 540,000 distinct CDR3 sequences, approximately 35% observed once, and the top ten hold around 4.6%. The sequencing sample was made of peripheral blood or thyroid tissue (not recorded which). The source is an adult man with Graves' hyperthyroidism.

There are many counts of this clonotype. V and J are TRBV7-9 and TRBJ1-5; unclear D gene. V shed 2 bases and J shed 5 bases, with 7 bases lying between them. The germline CDR1 and CDR2 sequences are SEHNR and FQNEAQ (reference sequence). This CDR3 contains 13 residues. CDR3 bases: TGTGCCAGCAGCTTATCTAACGATCAGCCCCAGCATTTT. Amino acids: CASSLSNDQPQHF.

The chain couples TRBV27 to TRBJ2-7; D not resolved. The CDR3 runs to 14 residues. V lost 5 bases to trimming and J lost 0 bases, with 11 bases between them. Germline V gene data show CDR1 as MNHEY and CDR2 as SMNVEV (reference sequence). The CDR3: CASSPTRLSYEQYF. The CDR3 nucleotides are TGTGCCAGCAGTCCCACCCGACTCTCCTACGAGCAGTACTTC.

A few counts support this clonotype. This chain connects TRBV12-3 or TRBV12-4 to TRBJ1-1, with 8 bases matching TRBD1. The CDR3 sequence is 14 residues long. V shed 6 bases, J shed 4 bases, and the junction held 7 bases outside the gene matches. The CDR3 sequence is CASRVNRGSTEAFF. In DNA, the CDR3 is TGTGCCAGCAGGGTTAACAGGGGGAGCACTGAAGCTTTCTTT.

In this sample, this clonotype turned up many times. This CDR3 is CASSLNLVGRHQETQYF. The CDR3, as DNA: TGTGCCAGCAGCTTAAATTTAGTGGGCAGACATCAAGAGACCCAGTACTTC. This sequence joins TRBV5-8 and TRBJ2-5; D is uncertain. V dropped 2 bases and J dropped 2 bases, with 19 bases sitting between them. Germline assignment: CDR1 SGHTS and CDR2 YDEGEE. This CDR3 is 17 amino acids long. Full variable domain (remainder filled in from reference TRBV5-8 and TRBJ2-5): EAGVTQSPTHLIKTRGQQATLRCSPISGHTSVYWYQQALGLGLQFLLWYDEGEERNRGNFPPRFSGRQFPNYSSELNVNALELEDSALYLCASSLNLVGRHQETQYFGPGTRLLVL.

Ten or more counts support this clonotype. This sequence joins TRBV2 and TRBJ1-3; the D gene is possibly TRBD1 (5 bases). This CDR3 is built from 16 residues. The V end was cut by 2 bases, the J end by 0 bases, with 11 bases between. CDR1 is SNHLY, CDR2 FYNNEI, per germline. The chain's CDR3 is CASSEKGQTSGNTIYF. The CDR3 nucleotides read TGTGCCAGCAGTGAAAAGGGGCAGACCTCTGGAAACACCATATATTTT.

In this sample, this clonotype turned up many times. The chain recombines TRBV19 with TRBJ1-4; D is undetermined. Trimming cost V 8 bases and J 5 bases, with 15 bases left between them. The CDR3 length is 14 residues. CDR1 and CDR2 (germline): LNHDA, SQIVND (reference sequence). The CDR3 reads CASSALTSNEKLFF. DNA of the CDR3: TGTGCCAGTTCAGCCCTAACCTCAAATGAAAAACTGTTTTTT. Full variable domain (missing parts from reference TRBV19 and TRBJ1-4): DGGITQSPKYLFRKEGQNVTLSCEQNLNHDAMYWYRQDPGQGLRLIYYSQIVNDFQKGDIAEGYSVSREKKESFPLTVTSAQKNPTAFYLCASSALTSNEKLFFGSGTQLSVL.

This clonotype was seen only a few times. This sequence joins TRBV25-1 and TRBJ2-3; TRBD2 matches 10 bases. This CDR3 spans 18 amino acids. Germline CDR1 reads MGHDK; CDR2 reads SYGVNS. V lost 2 bases, J lost 4 bases, and 12 bases stayed unmatched. CDR3 nucleotide sequence: TGTGCCAGCAGTGAAATGGCCAGCGGGAGGGCCGGAGCAGATACGCAGTATTTT. Translated: CASSEMASGRAGADTQYF. Together with reference TRBV25-1 and TRBJ2-3, the CDR3 gives the full variable domain: EADIYQTPRYLVIGTGKKITLECSQTMGHDKMYWYQQDPGMELHLIHYSYGVNSTEKGDLSSESTVSRIRTEHFPLTLESARPSHTSQYLCASSEMASGRAGADTQYFGPGTRLTVL.

A note on this clonotype: A read error is possible here, since a much larger clone lies one base away. The conserved phenylalanine or tryptophan is not found at the CDR3 terminus, so this likely reflects a read error. J is TRBJ1-2 and V is TRBV19; the D gene is possibly TRBD1 (5 bases). V lost 6 bases to trimming and J lost 3 bases, with 11 bases between them. CDR1 is LNHDA and CDR2 is SQIVND in the germline V gene (reference sequence). This CDR3 region has 13 residues. CDR3 nucleotide sequence: TGTGCCAGTAGACTCCAACAGGACTATGGCTACACCCTC. Translated: CASRLQQDYGYTL.

The genes are TRBV29-1 and TRBJ1-2, with TRBD1 matching over 7 bases. The CDR3 runs to 13 residues. The junction had 9 bases not matched to a gene; V was cut back by 7 bases and J by 4 bases. Germline V gives CDR1 SQVTM, CDR2 ANQGSEA. The CDR3 region has the DNA TGCAGCGCCCAACCACAGGGGACCTATGGCTACACCTTC. Amino acid sequence: CSAQPQGTYGYTF.

This sequence joins TRBV2 and TRBJ1-5; tentatively, D is TRBD1 (5 bases). Per germline, CDR1 SNHLY and CDR2 FYNNEI. The germline V and J ends were trimmed by 6 bases and 5 bases, with 20 bases remaining between them. The CDR3 is made up of 16 amino acids. CDR3 region: CASSQDPGPLYQPQHF. In DNA form, the CDR3 reads TGTGCCAGCAGCCAAGACCCAGGGCCTCTCTATCAGCCCCAGCATTTT.

This clonotype was recorded at least ten times. The rearrangement links TRBV6-6 to TRBJ1-6, with no clear D. CDR1 MNHNY and CDR2 SVGAGI come from the germline V gene (reference sequence). V was trimmed by 0 bases and J by 9 bases, leaving 12 bases between them. This CDR3 has 15 residues. For the CDR3, the DNA is TGTGCCAGCAGTTACTCGAGCTGGGATGCTTCACCCCTCCACTTT. Residues: CASSYSSWDASPLHF.

A few counts support this clonotype. This rearrangement joins TRBV5-6 to TRBJ1-4; D is possibly TRBD1 (6 bases). Trimming cost V 1 base and J 6 bases, with 13 bases left between them. Germline CDR1 SGHDT, CDR2 YYEEEE. This CDR3 has 15 amino acids. The CDR3 DNA sequence: TGTGCCAGCAGCTTGTGGGGGCGGCTTGATGAAAAACTGTTTTTT. Protein sequence: CASSLWGRLDEKLFF.

For this clonotype: A much larger clone is a single base away; this may be a read error. The final CDR3 position lacks the conserved phenylalanine or tryptophan, pointing to a likely read error. The V and J genes are TRBV7-9 and TRBJ1-6, with 7 bases identical to TRBD1. The germline V gene encodes CDR1 SEHNR and CDR2 FQNEAQ (reference sequence). J gave up 6 bases and V 5 bases, and 4 bases lay outside the gene matches. The CDR3 is 14 amino acids. The CDR3 is CASSADRVNSPLHS. CDR3 nucleotides: TGTGCCAGCAGCGCTGACAGGGTTAATTCACCCCTCCACTCT.

The V and J genes are TRBV15 and TRBJ2-4; D remains unclear. V lost 0 bases to trimming and J lost 0 bases, with 15 bases between them. Germline CDR1 is LNHNV and CDR2 is YYDKDF (reference sequence). The CDR3 is 18 residues long. The CDR3 sequence: CATSRDFMVTLAKNIQYF. The CDR3 DNA sequence: TGTGCCACCAGCAGAGATTTCATGGTAACTCTAGCCAAAAACATTCAGTACTTC.

The V call is TRBV12-3 or TRBV12-4, the J call TRBJ2-7, with D unclear. Trimming pared 5 bases from V and 6 bases from J, leaving 17 bases between. There are 14 residues in the CDR3. DNA of the CDR3: TGTGCCAGCAGTCCTCAGAGAATCCCTAGCGAGCAGTACTTC. Protein sequence: CASSPQRIPSEQYF.

This clonotype was detected many times. This chain joins TRBV5-1 and TRBJ1-1; the D is unclear. The germline V gene encodes CDR1 SGHRS and CDR2 YFSETQ. V was pared by 6 bases and J by 0 bases, with 12 bases between. This CDR3 is 14 amino acids long. The CDR3: CASTSRAMNTEAFF. The CDR3 DNA is TGCGCCAGCACCTCAAGAGCAATGAACACTGAAGCTTTCTTT.

The CDR3 bases are TGCGCCAGCAGCCAACAGGGGGGGGGAATAGGACAGCCCCAGCATTTT. Its protein product is CASSQQGGGIGQPQHF. This rearrangement joins TRBV4-1 to TRBJ1-5; 7 nucleotides line up with TRBD1. J was trimmed by 7 bases and V by 2 bases; bases with no gene match: 11. Germline-derived CDR1 and CDR2 are MGHRA and YSYEKL. The CDR3 consists of 16 residues.

This clonotype occurred many times. This chain links TRBV7-3 with TRBJ2-2; TRBD1 matches at 7 bases. V shed 6 bases and J 0 bases; nucleotides not matched to a gene: 1. The V gene's germline CDR1 is SGHTA and CDR2 FQGTGA. This CDR3 has 14 residues. Here the CDR3 reads CASRDRPNTGELFF. The CDR3 DNA follows: TGTGCCAGCAGGGACAGGCCGAACACCGGGGAGCTGTTTTTT.

This clonotype was observed a single time. This chain connects TRBV29-1 to TRBJ1-2, with D unclear. Germline CDR1 reads SQVTM; CDR2 reads ANQGSEA. V was clipped by 7 bases and J by 4 bases, with 7 bases between them. This CDR3 is 10 amino acids long. The CDR3, as DNA: TGCAGCGCGGGGAGCTATGGCTACACCTTC. Residues: CSAGSYGYTF.

The genes are TRBV2 and TRBJ2-2; 8 bases fit TRBD2. The length of the CDR3 is 16 residues. Germline values: CDR1 SNHLY, CDR2 FYNNEI. The J segment lost 7 bases and the V segment lost 2 bases, leaving 9 bases of the junction unmatched. CDR3 amino acids: CASSELGLGRFGELFF. The CDR3 region has the DNA TGTGCCAGCAGTGAACTGGGACTAGGTCGATTCGGGGAGCTGTTTTTT.

This clonotype was found many times. For the CDR3, the DNA is TGTGCCAGCATCCTGACAGGGCGGACCGGGGAGCTGTTTTTT. Translation: CASILTGRTGELFF. The V gene is TRBV5-6, the J gene TRBJ2-2; 7 positions agree with TRBD1. Germline assignment: CDR1 SGHDT and CDR2 YYEEEE. V was pared by 6 bases and J by 5 bases, with 7 bases of the junction left unmatched. The CDR3 is made up of 14 amino acids.

This clonotype was detected many times. V usage is TRBV5-1 and J usage is TRBJ1-1; a weak D match, TRBD1 (6 bases). Germline values: CDR1 SGHRS, CDR2 YFSETQ. This CDR3 contains 16 residues. V lost 4 bases and J lost 5, with 21 bases in between. The CDR3 DNA is TGCGCCAGCAGCCTCCTCCTGCCGGGGGCCCTGACTGAAGCTTTCTTT. Its protein is CASSLLLPGALTEAFF.

This clonotype was seen more than once but under ten times. The chain links TRBV2 to TRBJ2-5, with 8 bases identical to TRBD2. The CDR3 is 15 residues long. Germline CDR1 and CDR2: SNHLY and FYNNEI. Trimming cost V 7 bases and J 5 bases; bases outside gene matches: 12. CDR3 in amino acids: CASNGGASVWETQYF. The CDR3 DNA reads TGTGCCAGCAACGGGGGGGCGAGTGTTTGGGAGACCCAGTACTTC.

Comment on this clonotype: This may arise from a read error, as a much more abundant clone is one base away. This rearrangement joins TRBV20-1 to TRBJ2-7, with 9 nucleotides matching TRBD1. J gave up 2 bases and V 5 bases, and 4 bases lay outside the gene matches. The CDR3 runs to 13 residues. Germline V gene lookup returns CDR1 DFQATT and CDR2 SNEGSKA (reference sequence). The CDR3 is CSAGRDRAYEQYF. CDR3 nucleotide sequence: TGCAGTGCTGGACGGGACAGGGCCTACGAGCAGTACTTC.

The chain has TRBV7-2 and TRBJ1-5; D is undetermined. Germline loops: CDR1 SGHTA, CDR2 FQGNSA. CDR3 length: 8 residues. The germline V and J ends were trimmed by 5 bases and 16 bases, with 6 bases remaining between them. The CDR3: CASSPGHF. The CDR3 region has the DNA TGTGCCAGCAGCCCAGGCCATTTT.

V usage is TRBV5-4 and J usage is TRBJ2-7; TRBD2 aligns across 9 bases. The J call may not be correct, given that the DNA end is closer to TRBJ2-1. Germline V gene data show CDR1 as SGHNT and CDR2 as YYREEE (reference sequence). This CDR3 has 13 amino acids. CDR3 protein: CASTLAGRGEQFF. The CDR3 nucleotides are TGTGCCAGCACTCTAGCGGGACGGGGTGAGCAGTTCTTC.